This T cell receptor beta chain was recovered during a study of blood T cell repertoires in COVID-19. This clone has just a few counts. Using immunoSEQ multiplex PCR, the repertoire was profiled, and TCRdb retains in-frame clones only, with some absent. The table lists 120,000 to 150,000 clones, 80% to 90% of them singletons, with about 8% in the top ten. CDR1 is LGHDT and CDR2 is YNNKEL in the germline V gene (reference sequence). The germline V and J ends were trimmed by 3 bases and 5 bases, with 17 bases remaining between them. The length of the CDR3 is 15 residues. The sample comprised peripheral blood. This TCR derives from a woman aged 55-69 years with COVID-19, enrolled during active disease. The chain carries TRBV3-1 (or the pseudogene TRBV3-2) and TRBJ2-7; D call uncertain. The DNA for the CDR3 is TGTGCCAGCAGCCAGACCCTCAGGCCTTGGAACGAGCAGTACTTC. It encodes CASSQTLRPWNEQYF.